This TCR beta chain was sequenced for a study of T cell clones after liver transplantation. Only in-frame clones appear in the TCRdb table, and some are missing; sequencing was by immunoSEQ multiplex PCR. This sample has roughly 80,000 clones, with less than 85% found just once. The V segment lost 5 bases and the J segment 3 bases; nucleotides outside the gene matches: 7. The germline gives CDR1 SGHTA, CDR2 FQGNSA. This CDR3 comprises 14 residues. The clonotype was recovered from a human patient who received a liver transplant. Among the T cells, some may be from the graft donor. The J gene is TRBJ2-7, the V gene TRBV7-2; 7 nucleotides match TRBD1. Sequencing was performed on CD4+ T cells from blood, taken at the 22-month timepoint. The CDR3 bases are TGTGCCAGCAGCCCGTACAGGGGAAGCTACGAGCAGTACTTC. It specifies CASSPYRGSYEQYF.